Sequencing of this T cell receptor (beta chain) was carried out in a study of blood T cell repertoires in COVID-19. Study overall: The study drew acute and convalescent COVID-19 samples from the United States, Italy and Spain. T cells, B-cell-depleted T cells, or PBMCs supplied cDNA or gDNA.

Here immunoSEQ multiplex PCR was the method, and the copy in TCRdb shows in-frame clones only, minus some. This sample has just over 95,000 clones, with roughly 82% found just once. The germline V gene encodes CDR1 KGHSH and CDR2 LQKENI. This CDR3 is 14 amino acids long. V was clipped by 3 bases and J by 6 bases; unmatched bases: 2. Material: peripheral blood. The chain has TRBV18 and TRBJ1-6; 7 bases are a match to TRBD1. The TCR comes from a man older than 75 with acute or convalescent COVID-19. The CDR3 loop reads CASSPGQSNSPLHF. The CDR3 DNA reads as TGTGCCAGCTCACCGGGACAGAGTAATTCACCCCTCCACTTT.